This T cell receptor beta chain was identified during a study of shared clonotypes between healthy human individuals. The CDR3 is 15 residues long. V was pared by 8 bases and J by 1 base, with 15 bases between. The germline gives CDR1 SGHTA, CDR2 FQGNSA. At a deep level, the assay was run. Replicate sorted-subset PCRs were loaded with around 200 ng DNA, about 30,000 T cell genomes. Here immunoSEQ multiplex PCR was the method, and the copy in TCRdb shows in-frame clones only, minus some. The sample gives about 1.1 million clones, approximately 80% of which show up once; 0.5% to 0.6% is in the top ten. All participating donors were Caucasian adults from Nashville, Tennessee.

This sequence joins TRBV7-2 and TRBJ2-1; D remains unclear. Specimen: memory CD4+ T cells from PBMCs. The sample's subset: CD45RA-negative fraction. The source of this sequence is a man in his late teens or twenties in good health. Some clones in this sample may be carry-over from other donors' samples. The CDR3 spells CASGGETISYNEQFF. The CDR3 coding sequence is TGTGCCAGCGGTGGCGAGACAATTTCCTACAATGAGCAGTTCTTC.